This entry lists 4 T cell receptor beta chains sequenced from one sample in a study of identical twins. TCRdb analysed the 5' RACE reads with MiXCR anew, one entry per CDR3 protein. The table includes more than 650,000 distinct CDR3 sequences, 6.1% detected once. Sequenced material: naive T cells sorted from blood. These receptors came from a man younger than 35 in good health.

This clonotype was counted at least ten times. This rearrangement joins TRBV5-1 to TRBJ1-1; D unclear. V lost 1 base to trimming and J lost 5 bases, with 12 bases between them. Germline V CDR1 and CDR2: SGHRS, YFSETQ. The CDR3 consists of 14 residues. The CDR3, as DNA: TGCGCCAGCAGCTTGTGGGATCAGAAAACTGAAGCTTTCTTT. Amino acids: CASSLWDQKTEAFF.

This clonotype was observed many times. The gene calls are TRBV9 and TRBJ1-2; D call uncertain. The V end lost 0 bases, the J end lost 0 bases, and 12 bases lay between the germline ends. Germline V CDR1 and CDR2: SGDLS, YYNGEE. The CDR3 consists of 16 residues. CDR3 bases: TGTGCCAGCAGCGTAGCGGTCAGTAATTCTAACTATGGCTACACCTTC. This codes for CASSVAVSNSNYGYTF.

The chain links TRBV27 to TRBJ1-5; D may be TRBD1 (6 bases). The germline CDR1 and CDR2 sequences are MNHEY and SMNVEV (reference sequence). The V end was cut by 6 bases, the J end by 2 bases, with 17 bases between. The CDR3 spans 16 residues. The CDR3 nucleotides read TGTGCCAGCAGGTCTAACAGGGACATCGGCAATCAGCCCCAGCATTTT. This translates into CASRSNRDIGNQPQHF.

The chain joins TRBV21-1 to TRBJ2-1; TRBD2, the table's D call, was not compared with the DNA. TRBV21-1 is marked as a pseudogene. CDR3 length: 18 amino acids. Here the CDR3 reads CAPSRVRGRNRSYNEQFF. The CDR3 coding sequence is TGTGCCCCAAGCCGAGTGCGCGGGAGGAACCGCTCCTACAATGAGCAGTTCTTC.